The 30 T cell receptor beta chains below were found in one sample sequenced in a study of cytomegalovirus exposure and HLA in healthy donors. PCR primers comprised 60 Vbeta and 13 Jbeta primers. Only in-frame clones appear in the TCRdb table, and some are missing; sequencing was by immunoSEQ multiplex PCR. The table includes hundreds of thousands of clones, around 90% detected once. Sequenced material: PBMCs. The receptor source for this set is a young woman in good health and CMV-seronegative.

The chain couples TRBV29-1 to TRBJ1-2; 9 nucleotides line up with TRBD1. The length of the CDR3 is 16 residues. The germline V gene encodes CDR1 SQVTM and CDR2 ANQGSEA. Losses at the gene ends were 5 bases for V and 7 bases for J; bases not matched to a gene: 17. The CDR3 bases are TGCAGCGTTCTCCCGGGGGGCCGGACAGGGGTTGGTGGCTACACCTTC. Translation: CSVLPGGRTGVGGYTF.

The rearrangement uses TRBV7-6 and TRBJ1-1, with D unresolved. The CDR3 totals 14 residues. CDR1 and CDR2 (germline): SGHVS, FNYEAQ. V was clipped by 0 bases and J by 4 bases, with 9 bases between them. The CDR3 coding sequence is TGTGCCAGCAGCTTAGCTGGAGGCGGCACTGAAGCTTTCTTT. As protein: CASSLAGGGTEAFF.

The genes are TRBV19 and TRBJ2-7, with 10 bases aligning to TRBD1. CDR1 is LNHDA and CDR2 is SQIVND in the germline V gene (reference sequence). V lost 3 bases, J lost 2 bases, and 7 bases stayed unmatched. The CDR3 runs to 16 residues. CDR3 sequence reads: CASSMVPGQGTYEQYF. Written as DNA, the CDR3 is TGTGCCAGTAGTATGGTCCCGGGACAGGGGACCTACGAGCAGTACTTC.

The chain combines TRBV19 with TRBJ2-1, with 10 positions matching TRBD2. The ends lost 5 bases at V and 5 bases at J; junction bases unmatched: 9. Germline V CDR1 and CDR2: LNHDA, SQIVND (reference sequence). This CDR3 comprises 16 residues. The CDR3 spells CASSPRAGGGNNEQFF. The CDR3 DNA reads TGTGCCAGTAGTCCCCGAGCGGGGGGGGGAAACAATGAGCAGTTCTTC.

V and J are TRBV6-5 and TRBJ2-2; D unresolved. This CDR3 is built from 13 residues. Trimming stripped 2 bases from V and 3 bases from J, with 4 bases between. Germline lookup yields CDR1 MNHEY and CDR2 SVGAGI. The CDR3: CASSYRDTGELFF. In nucleotides, the CDR3 is TGTGCCAGCAGTTACCGGGACACCGGGGAGCTGTTTTTT.

The V call is TRBV5-8, the J call TRBJ1-2, with 8 bases lining up with TRBD1. The CDR3 length is 15 residues. J gave up 6 bases and V 1 base, and 8 bases lay outside the gene matches. Germline CDR1 reads SGHTS; CDR2 reads YDEGEE. In DNA form, the CDR3 reads TGTGCCAGCAGCTTGTCGAGACAGGGGTTTGATGGCTACACCTTC. It encodes CASSLSRQGFDGYTF.

In DNA form, the CDR3 reads TGCGCCAGCAGCGACGGGCCAGGGGGCTACACCTTC. Translating it yields CASSDGPGGYTF. The chain is built from TRBV10-2 and TRBJ1-2; a possible D gene is TRBD1 (5 bases). This CDR3 region has 12 residues. The V gene's germline CDR1 is WSHSY and CDR2 SAAADI. Trimming cost V 6 bases and J 8 bases, with 13 bases left between them.

V gene TRBV9 combines with J gene TRBJ2-1; 8 bases align to TRBD2. The length of the CDR3 is 15 residues. Per the germline V gene, CDR1 is SGDLS and CDR2 is YYNGEE. Trimming cost V 5 bases and J 3 bases; bases outside gene matches: 7. CDR3 in DNA: TGTGCCAGCAGTACCGGGGGGGACTTCTACAATGAGCAGTTCTTC. Amino acid sequence: CASSTGGDFYNEQFF.

The gene calls are TRBV10-3 and TRBJ1-1; D perhaps matches TRBD1 (6 bases). This CDR3 spans 13 amino acids. Germline CDR1 and CDR2: ENHRY and SYGVKD. Trimming shortened V by 5 bases and J by 3 bases, and 10 bases separated the two germline ends. CDR3 sequence (DNA): TGTGCCATCAGTCCTCGGACAGACACTGAAGCTTTCTTT. The encoded protein is CAISPRTDTEAFF.

The chain joins TRBV5-4 to TRBJ1-3; tentatively, D is TRBD1 (5 bases). There are 13 residues in the CDR3. V was shortened by 4 bases and J by 4 bases, with 9 bases between the two germline ends. Germline loops: CDR1 SGHNT, CDR2 YYREEE (reference sequence). The CDR3 sequence is CASSAGSGNTIYF. The CDR3 DNA sequence: TGTGCCAGCAGCGCAGGGTCGGGAAACACCATATATTTT.

The V and J genes are TRBV4-1 and TRBJ1-4; TRBD1 matches at 7 bases. Trimming took 4 bases from V and 4 from J; bases not matched to a gene: 6. The length of the CDR3 is 15 residues. CDR1 and CDR2 (germline): MGHRA, YSYEKL. The CDR3 here is CASSPSGQRNEKLFF. The DNA of the CDR3 is TGCGCCAGCAGCCCCTCGGGACAGCGTAATGAAAAACTGTTTTTT.

The genes are TRBV29-1 and TRBJ1-2, with 7 bases identical to TRBD1. This CDR3 has 13 residues. J was trimmed by 1 base and V by 8 bases; bases with no gene match: 7. Germline CDR1 SQVTM, CDR2 ANQGSEA. The chain's CDR3 is CSFSGQDNYGYTF. In nucleotides, the CDR3 is TGCAGCTTTTCAGGACAGGATAACTATGGCTACACCTTC.

This clone was counted once. This chain links TRBV29-1 with TRBJ1-1; 7 bases agree with TRBD1. Germline trimming cut 5 bases from V and 1 base from J; bases unmatched to any gene: 10. The length of the CDR3 is 15 residues. Germline-derived CDR1 and CDR2 are SQVTM and ANQGSEA. The DNA for the CDR3 is TGCAGCGTTAAATTATGGGACAGTGAGAACACTGAAGCTTTCTTT. Protein product: CSVKLWDSENTEAFF.

This clone was seen a single time. The chain combines TRBV2 with TRBJ1-1; no firm D call. This CDR3 spans 13 amino acids. Germline assignment: CDR1 SNHLY and CDR2 FYNNEI. The V and J ends lost 4 bases and 1 base respectively, with 7 bases between them. The CDR3 region is CASSGHPNTEAFF. The DNA for the CDR3 is TGTGCCAGCAGTGGACACCCGAACACTGAAGCTTTCTTT.

V gene TRBV12-5 combines with J gene TRBJ2-7; 9 bases agree with TRBD2. Germline trimming cut 1 base from V and 4 bases from J; bases unmatched to any gene: 5. Germline V lookup: CDR1 LGHNT, CDR2 FRNRAP. The CDR3 runs 15 residues. The CDR3 coding sequence is TGTGCTAGTGGTTTGGGGGCTAGCGGGGAATACGAGCAGTACTTC. This sequence encodes CASGLGASGEYEQYF.

The rearrangement links TRBV30 to TRBJ1-2; D not certain. Germline values: CDR1 GTSNPN, CDR2 SVGIG (reference sequence). The CDR3 length is 14 residues. The V and J ends lost 5 bases and 0 bases respectively, with 13 bases between them. The CDR3 nucleotides are TGTGCCTGGGCGTCTGGTTTAGCTAACTATGGCTACACCTTC. It encodes CAWASGLANYGYTF.

The rearrangement links TRBV10-2 to TRBJ1-1, with D possibly TRBD1 on 5 matching bases. V was trimmed by 6 bases and J by 5 bases, leaving 19 bases between them. Germline V gene data show CDR1 as WSHSY and CDR2 as SAAADI. CDR3 size: 15 residues. CDR3 nucleotides: TGCGCCAGCAGACAAGCCCTCCTGGGGGGAACTGAAGCTTTCTTT. It specifies CASRQALLGGTEAFF.

The chain links TRBV7-6 to TRBJ2-2; D uncertain. The V gene lost 1 base and the J gene lost 4 bases, with 13 bases spanning the gap. Germline CDR1 SGHVS, CDR2 FNYEAQ. The CDR3 sequence is 16 residues long. CDR3 DNA: TGTGCCAGCAGCTTAGGAAACCTAGTGGGCACCGGGGAGCTGTTTTTT. Translating it yields CASSLGNLVGTGELFF. The variable domain in full, completed from reference TRBV7-6 and TRBJ2-2, reads GAGVSQSPRYKVTKRGQDVALRCDPISGHVSLYWYRQALGQGPEFLTYFNYEAQQDKSGLPNDRFSAERPEGSISTLTIQRTEQRDSAMYRCASSLGNLVGTGELFFGEGSRLTVL.

This sequence joins TRBV30 and TRBJ1-1; D unresolved. The V end was cut by 0 bases, the J end by 4 bases, with 9 bases between. The germline V gene has CDR1 GTSNPN and CDR2 SVGIG (reference sequence). This CDR3 spans 13 amino acids. This CDR3 is CAWSVTLSTEAFF. CDR3 sequence (DNA): TGTGCCTGGAGTGTCACCCTGAGCACTGAAGCTTTCTTT.

The V and J genes are TRBV9 and TRBJ1-6; possibly TRBD1 for D (5 bases). Between the trimmed V and J ends, which lost 4 bases and 7 bases, there was a span of 18 bases. In germline, CDR1 is SGDLS, CDR2 YYNGEE. This CDR3 has 16 amino acids. The CDR3 region has the DNA TGTGCCAGCAGCACATCAAACGGCCAGGGAAATTCACCCCTCCACTTT. Translating gives CASSTSNGQGNSPLHF.

The chain recombines TRBV30 with TRBJ1-3, with D possibly being TRBD1 (5 bases). Germline-derived CDR1 and CDR2 are GTSNPN and SVGIG (reference sequence). There are 14 residues in the CDR3. Deletions cut 6 bases from V and 4 bases from J, with 16 bases between. CDR3 in DNA: TGTGCCTGTATCCCCGGGGGTCCGGGAAACACCATATATTTT. This codes for CACIPGGPGNTIYF.

This rearrangement joins TRBV6-6 to TRBJ1-5; maybe TRBD1 (5 bases). CDR1 is MNHNY, CDR2 SVGAGI, per germline (reference sequence). V was cut by 2 bases and J by 4 bases, with 15 bases left in between. The CDR3 is made up of 16 amino acids. CDR3 bases: TGTGCCAGCAGTTACCAGGGATCGGGGGGTAATCAGCCCCAGCATTTT. This gives the protein CASSYQGSGGNQPQHF.

The rearrangement uses TRBV10-3 and TRBJ1-2; 8 bases fit TRBD1. The germline V gene encodes CDR1 ENHRY and CDR2 SYGVKD. The junction had 15 bases not matched to a gene; V was cut back by 10 bases and J by 5 bases. This CDR3 has 15 amino acids. CDR3 nucleotide sequence: TGTGCCACCTCCCGTGGCGGGACAGGCCGGTATGGCTACACCTTC. Translated, it gives CATSRGGTGRYGYTF.

V usage is TRBV7-8 and J usage is TRBJ1-2, with D possibly matching TRBD1 (5 bases). Germline V gene lookup returns CDR1 SGHVS and CDR2 FQNEAQ. Trimming took off 3 bases at V and 8 bases at J, with 13 bases between the two ends. CDR3 length equals 13 residues. CDR3 in amino acids: CASSFQTESGYTF. CDR3 DNA: TGTGCCAGCAGCTTCCAGACAGAAAGCGGCTACACCTTC.

This chain links TRBV5-1 with TRBJ2-1; 8 bases are shared with TRBD2. The CDR3 length is 15 residues. V lost 4 bases to trimming and J lost 1 base; unmatched junction nucleotides: 4. Germline V gene lookup returns CDR1 SGHRS and CDR2 YFSETQ. CDR3 sequence (DNA): TGCGCCAGCAGCCCTAGCGGGTATTCCTACAATGAGCAGTTCTTC. Translating gives CASSPSGYSYNEQFF.

V and J are TRBV5-1 and TRBJ2-5, with D maybe TRBD2 (5 bases). This CDR3 spans 15 amino acids. Trimming removed 4 bases from V and 5 bases from J, with 18 bases in between. Per the germline V gene, CDR1 is SGHRS and CDR2 is YFSETQ. Here the CDR3 DNA reads TGCGCCAGCAGCCCCCGTCCGGGGATTGGGGAGACCCAGTACTTC. Protein: CASSPRPGIGETQYF. The variable domain in full, with the rest retrieved from reference TRBV5-1 and TRBJ2-5, is KAGVTQTPRYLIKTRGQQVTLSCSPISGHRSVSWYQQTPGQGLQFLFEYFSETQRNKGNFPGRFSGRQFSNSRSEMNVSTLELGDSALYLCASSPRPGIGETQYFGPGTRLLVL.

The chain recombines TRBV25-1 with TRBJ1-1, with D perhaps TRBD1 (6 bases). The CDR3 totals 15 residues. Germline V gene data show CDR1 as MGHDK and CDR2 as SYGVNS. The V end lost 3 bases, the J end lost 1 base, and 12 bases lay between the germline ends. CDR3 sequence: CASSDHARGNTEAFF. CDR3 bases: TGTGCCAGCAGTGATCACGCCAGGGGGAACACTGAAGCTTTCTTT.

The rearrangement links TRBV5-6 to TRBJ1-1; the D gene is possibly TRBD1 (5 bases). V was clipped by 2 bases and J by 6 bases, with 17 bases between them. This CDR3 is built from 15 residues. Germline lookup yields CDR1 SGHDT and CDR2 YYEEEE. CDR3 loop: CASSLWWQGSAEAFF. The CDR3 DNA follows: TGTGCCAGCAGCTTATGGTGGCAGGGCAGCGCTGAAGCTTTCTTT. The full variable domain, completed using reference TRBV5-6 and TRBJ1-1, is DAGVTQSPTHLIKTRGQQVTLRCSPKSGHDTVSWYQQALGQGPQFIFQYYEEEERQRGNFPDRFSGHQFPNYSSELNVNALLLGDSALYLCASSLWWQGSAEAFFGQGTRLTVV.

The CDR3 spells CASSPAEGYGYTF. The DNA of the CDR3 is TGTGCCAGCAGCCCCGCCGAGGGATATGGCTACACCTTC. The rearrangement links TRBV7-3 to TRBJ1-2; no reliable D call. From germline, CDR1 is SGHTA and CDR2 FQGTGA. The CDR3 spans 13 residues. The V gene lost 5 bases and the J gene lost 5 bases, with 12 bases spanning the gap.

This chain joins TRBV7-3 and TRBJ2-5; 10 nucleotides match TRBD1. Trimming cost V 1 base and J 4 bases; bases outside gene matches: 6. CDR3 length: 16 residues. Per germline, CDR1 SGHTA and CDR2 FQGTGA. CDR3: CASSLKGTGARETQYF. CDR3 nucleotide sequence: TGTGCCAGCAGCTTAAAAGGGACAGGGGCTAGAGAGACCCAGTACTTC.